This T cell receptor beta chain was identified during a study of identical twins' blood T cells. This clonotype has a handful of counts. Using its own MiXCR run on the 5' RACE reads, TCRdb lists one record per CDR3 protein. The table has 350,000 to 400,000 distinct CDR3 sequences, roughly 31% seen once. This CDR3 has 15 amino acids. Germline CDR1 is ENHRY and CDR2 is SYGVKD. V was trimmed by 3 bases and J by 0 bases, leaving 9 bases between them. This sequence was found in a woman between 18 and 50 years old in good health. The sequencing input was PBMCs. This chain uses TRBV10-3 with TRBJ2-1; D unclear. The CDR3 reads CAISEGLGSYNEQFF. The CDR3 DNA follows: TGTGCCATCAGTGAAGGTCTAGGCTCCTACAATGAGCAGTTCTTC.